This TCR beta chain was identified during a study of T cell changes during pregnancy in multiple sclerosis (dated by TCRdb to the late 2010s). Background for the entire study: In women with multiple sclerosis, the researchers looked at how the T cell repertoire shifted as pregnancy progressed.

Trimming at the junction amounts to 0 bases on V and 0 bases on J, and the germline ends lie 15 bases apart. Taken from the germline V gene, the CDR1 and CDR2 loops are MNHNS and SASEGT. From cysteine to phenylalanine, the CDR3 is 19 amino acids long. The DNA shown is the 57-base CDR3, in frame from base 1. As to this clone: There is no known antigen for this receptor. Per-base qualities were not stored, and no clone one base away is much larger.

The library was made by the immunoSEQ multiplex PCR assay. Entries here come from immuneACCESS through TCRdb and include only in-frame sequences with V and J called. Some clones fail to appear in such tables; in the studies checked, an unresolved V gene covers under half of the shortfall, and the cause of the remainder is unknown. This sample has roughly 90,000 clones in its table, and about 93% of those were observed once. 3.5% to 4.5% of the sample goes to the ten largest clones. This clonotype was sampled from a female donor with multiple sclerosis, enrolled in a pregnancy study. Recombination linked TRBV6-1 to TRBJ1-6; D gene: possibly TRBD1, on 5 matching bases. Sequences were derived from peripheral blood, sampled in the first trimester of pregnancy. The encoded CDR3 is CASSEADTYANSYNSPLHF. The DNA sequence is TGTGCCAGCAGTGAAGCGGACACTTACGCGAACTCCTATAATTCACCCCTCCACTTT.